The 7 T cell receptor beta chains below were found in one sample sequenced in a study of radiotherapy plus CTLA-4 blockade in lung cancer. TCRdb's table, derived via immunoSEQ multiplex PCR, lists solely in-frame clones and lacks some. The sample lists fewer than 65,000 clones; approximately 84% were seen once. The sequencing here drew on peripheral blood, taken from a patient treated with radiotherapy plus ipilimumab. These receptors were obtained from a human donor with non-small cell lung cancer whose response to radiotherapy plus ipilimumab could not be evaluated.

The rearrangement links TRBV9 to TRBJ2-7; D call uncertain. Looked up from germline, CDR1 is SGDLS and CDR2 is YYNGEE. The CDR3 sequence is 11 residues long. The germline V and J ends were trimmed by 4 bases and 4 bases, with 6 bases remaining between them. The CDR3 loop reads CASSPSYEQYF. CDR3 nucleotide sequence: TGTGCCAGCAGCCCCTCGTACGAGCAGTACTTC.

This chain connects TRBV4-1 to TRBJ2-1; tentatively, D is TRBD2 (5 bases). Trimming removed 1 base from V and 8 bases from J, with 12 bases in between. The CDR3 contains 14 residues. From germline, CDR1 is MGHRA and CDR2 YSYEKL. The CDR3 loop reads CASSQVTLRDEQFF. The CDR3 DNA is TGCGCCAGCAGCCAAGTAACCTTGCGGGATGAGCAGTTCTTC.

This chain connects TRBV4-3 to TRBJ2-1; TRBD1 matches at 9 bases. J gave up 8 bases and V 3 bases, and 11 bases lay outside the gene matches. From germline, CDR1 is LGHNA and CDR2 YSLEER. The CDR3 contains 16 residues. CDR3 sequence reads: CASSQIGQGIRDEQFF. The CDR3 coding sequence is TGCGCCAGCAGCCAGATCGGACAGGGGATTCGGGATGAGCAGTTCTTC.

CDR3 nucleotide sequence: TGTGCCAGTAGTATATCGCGGCGGCCGCAGGAGACCCAGTACTTC. Translation gives CASSISRRPQETQYF. The chain is built from TRBV19 and TRBJ2-5; D gene ambiguous. V gave up 2 bases and J gave up 5 bases, with 15 bases separating them. This CDR3 comprises 15 residues. The germline gives CDR1 LNHDA, CDR2 SQIVND (reference sequence).

The chain couples TRBV5-1 to TRBJ2-7; 7 nucleotides align to TRBD1. The J segment lost 0 bases and the V segment lost 2 bases, leaving 5 bases of the junction unmatched. CDR3 length equals 15 residues. The germline V gene encodes CDR1 SGHRS and CDR2 YFSETQ. As DNA, the CDR3 is TGCGCCAGCAGCTTAACAGGGGACATCTCCTACGAGCAGTACTTC. Translated, it gives CASSLTGDISYEQYF.

The V call is TRBV15, the J call TRBJ2-1; 14 nucleotides match TRBD2. The CDR3 contains 14 residues. Trimming cost V 9 bases and J 7 bases; bases outside gene matches: 5. Germline V CDR1 and CDR2: LNHNV, YYDKDF (reference sequence). For the CDR3, the DNA is TGTGCCACAGCTAGGACTAGCGGGAGGAATGAGCAGTTCTTC. As protein: CATARTSGRNEQFF. Together with reference TRBV15 and TRBJ2-1, the CDR3 gives the full variable domain: DAMVIQNPRYQVTQFGKPVTLSCSQTLNHNVMYWYQQKSSQAPKLLFHYYDKDFNNEADTPDNFQSRRPNTSFCFLDIRSPGLGDTAMYLCATARTSGRNEQFFGPGTRLTVL.

The DNA for the CDR3 is TGTGCCTGGAGTGTCCTAGCGGGAACCTACGAGCAGTACTTC. Encoded protein: CAWSVLAGTYEQYF. The chain is built from TRBV30 and TRBJ2-7, with 9 bases matching TRBD2. J was trimmed by 2 bases and V by 0 bases; bases with no gene match: 2. Germline V lookup: CDR1 GTSNPN, CDR2 SVGIG (reference sequence). The CDR3 has 14 amino acids. Full variable domain (rest looked up from reference TRBV30 and TRBJ2-7): SQTIHQWPATLVQPVGSPLSLECTVEGTSNPNLYWYRQAAGRGLQLLFYSVGIGQISSEVPQNLSASRPQDRQFILSSKKLLLSDSGFYLCAWSVLAGTYEQYFGPGTRLTVT.